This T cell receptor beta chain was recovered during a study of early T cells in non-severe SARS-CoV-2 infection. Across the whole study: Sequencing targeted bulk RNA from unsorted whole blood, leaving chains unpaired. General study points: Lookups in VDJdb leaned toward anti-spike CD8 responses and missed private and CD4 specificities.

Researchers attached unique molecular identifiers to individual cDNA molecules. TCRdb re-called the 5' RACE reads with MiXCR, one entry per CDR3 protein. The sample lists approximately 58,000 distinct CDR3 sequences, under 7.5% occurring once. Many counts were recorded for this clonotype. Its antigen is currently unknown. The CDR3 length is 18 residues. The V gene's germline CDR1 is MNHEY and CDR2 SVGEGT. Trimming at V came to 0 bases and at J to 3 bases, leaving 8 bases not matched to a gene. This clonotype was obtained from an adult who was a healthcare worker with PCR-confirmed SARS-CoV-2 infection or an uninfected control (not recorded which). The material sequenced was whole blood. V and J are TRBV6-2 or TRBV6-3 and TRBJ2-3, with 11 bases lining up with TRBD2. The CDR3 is CASSYSSSSGGKTDTQYF. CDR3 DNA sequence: TGTGCCAGCAGTTACTCGTCTTCTAGCGGGGGGAAGACAGATACGCAGTATTTT.